This T cell receptor beta chain was identified during a study of blood T cell repertoires in COVID-19. Sequencing used immunoSEQ multiplex PCR; TCRdb keeps in-frame clones, though not all of them. The sample lists 150,000 to 200,000 clones; about nine tenths were seen once. CDR1 is SNHLY, CDR2 FYNNEI, per germline. V gave up 1 base and J gave up 5 bases; unmatched junction bases: 4. This CDR3 comprises 15 residues. The clonotype comes from a man younger than 35 with acute or convalescent COVID-19. V is TRBV2 and J is TRBJ2-1; 8 bases match TRBD2. The sequenced sample was peripheral blood. The CDR3 DNA reads as TGTGCCAGCAGTGAAGTAGCGGGGTCCCACAATGAGCAGTTCTTC. Translating gives CASSEVAGSHNEQFF.